This entry lists 23 T cell receptor beta chains sequenced from one sample in a study of shared clonotypes between healthy human individuals. Terminally differentiated effector memory CD45RA+ cells were left out of the naive CD8 fraction, which was CD45RO-negative and positively selected for CCR7. Profiling relied on immunoSEQ multiplex PCR, and the TCRdb table lists in-frame clones only, not all of them. The sample has nearly 600,000 clones, about 95% seen once; the top ten hold about 0.11%. The sequenced sample consisted of naive CD8+ T cells sorted from blood. The receptors shown here come from a woman aged 25 to 39 in good health.

About this clone: The identical CDR3 is also encoded by other nucleotide sequences in the sample. V is TRBV20-1 and J is TRBJ2-5; D is uncertain. This CDR3 has 10 residues. The V end lost 4 bases, the J end lost 2 bases, and 2 bases lay between the germline ends. Germline V CDR1 and CDR2: DFQATT, SNEGSKA (reference sequence). The CDR3 is CSATQETQYF. The CDR3 DNA reads as TGCAGTGCTACGCAAGAGACCCAGTACTTC.

The J gene is TRBJ2-7, the V gene TRBV19, with D unclear. V lost 4 bases and J 6 bases, leaving 25 bases between the germline ends. The CDR3 contains 17 residues. Germline loops: CDR1 LNHDA, CDR2 SQIVND (reference sequence). The CDR3 DNA is TGTGCCAGTAGTAAGGCCCTTCTAAACGCCGCGGCCGGCGAGCAGTACTTC. It yields the protein CASSKALLNAAAGEQYF.

The CDR3 coding sequence is TGTGCCATCTCCAACAGAGCAACTAATGAAAAACTGTTTTTT. Translating it yields CAISNRATNEKLFF. The chain recombines TRBV7-9 with TRBJ1-4, with D unclear. CDR1 and CDR2 from the germline V gene are SEHNR and FQNEAQ (reference sequence). Between the trimmed V and J ends, which lost 10 bases and 0 bases, there was a span of 12 bases. The CDR3 totals 14 residues.

V and J are TRBV5-4 and TRBJ2-1; D not certain. Trimming left V 4 bases short and J 0 bases short, with 17 bases between. CDR1 is SGHNT, CDR2 YYREEE, per germline (reference sequence). This CDR3 has 17 amino acids. CDR3 nucleotide sequence: TGTGCCAGCAGCCTTCTTTACGGACGGAGCTCCTACAATGAGCAGTTCTTC. This encodes CASSLLYGRSSYNEQFF.

The chain carries TRBV27 and TRBJ1-1; TRBD1 matches at 7 bases. Germline lookup yields CDR1 MNHEY and CDR2 SMNVEV (reference sequence). J lost 1 base, V lost 4 bases, and 9 bases had no gene match. The CDR3 is made up of 16 amino acids. As DNA, the CDR3 is TGTGCCAGCAGTTCGAGAACCGGGACAGAGAACACTGAAGCTTTCTTT. Protein: CASSSRTGTENTEAFF.

The DNA for the CDR3 is TGCGCCAGCAGCTTGCTCGGGGGCGCGTTAGAAGGCTACACCTTC. It specifies CASSLLGGALEGYTF. This chain connects TRBV5-1 to TRBJ1-2, with D possibly being TRBD1 (6 bases). V was cut by 1 base and J by 8 bases, with 18 bases left in between. CDR1 and CDR2 (germline): SGHRS, YFSETQ. The CDR3 spans 15 residues. The full variable domain, in which reference TRBV5-1 and TRBJ1-2 provide the parts outside the CDR3, is KAGVTQTPRYLIKTRGQQVTLSCSPISGHRSVSWYQQTPGQGLQFLFEYFSETQRNKGNFPGRFSGRQFSNSRSEMNVSTLELGDSALYLCASSLLGGALEGYTFGSGTRLTVV.

The chain joins TRBV29-1 to TRBJ2-7; possible D gene TRBD1, 5 bases. CDR3 length: 13 amino acids. CDR1 and CDR2 (germline): SQVTM, ANQGSEA. The V end lost 2 bases, the J end lost 5 bases, and 13 bases lay between the germline ends. CDR3 DNA: TGCAGCGTTGAACAACCAATAGGGGACGAGCAGTACTTC. Translating gives CSVEQPIGDEQYF.

This rearrangement joins TRBV6-8 to TRBJ2-7; perhaps TRBD2 as D (5 bases). Germline lookup yields CDR1 MNHGY and CDR2 SAAAGT. V was clipped by 6 bases and J by 5 bases, with 14 bases between them. The CDR3 is 13 residues long. The CDR3 DNA is TGTGCCAGCAGCCCCCCCGGGGTGGACGAGCAGTACTTC. Translating gives CASSPPGVDEQYF.

The J gene is TRBJ2-7, the V gene TRBV28; 12 bases match TRBD2. The length of the CDR3 is 15 residues. Germline trimming cut 7 bases from V and 4 bases from J; bases unmatched to any gene: 8. CDR1 MDHEN and CDR2 SYDVKM come from the germline V gene. CDR3 DNA sequence: TGTGCCAGCACCGCAGGACTAGCGGGACAATACGAGCAGTACTTC. Protein product: CASTAGLAGQYEQYF.

CDR3 sequence reads: CASSLERSYNEQFF. The CDR3 region has the DNA TGTGCCAGCAGTCTAGAGAGGTCCTACAATGAGCAGTTCTTC. The chain uses TRBV11-2 and TRBJ2-1; D remains unclear. The CDR3 contains 14 residues. V was cut by 6 bases and J by 1 base, with 10 bases left in between. CDR1 is SGHAT, CDR2 FQNNGV, per germline.

This sequence joins TRBV7-9 and TRBJ1-1; D is undetermined. CDR3 length: 15 residues. Germline loops: CDR1 SEHNR, CDR2 FQNEAQ (reference sequence). V lost 5 bases and J lost 1, with 14 bases in between. The CDR3: CASSPLLRQNTEAFF. The DNA of the CDR3 is TGTGCCAGCAGCCCTCTTTTGAGACAGAACACTGAAGCTTTCTTT.

This chain uses TRBV5-4 with TRBJ2-1; TRBD2 aligns across 10 bases. This CDR3 region has 15 residues. V lost 3 bases to trimming and J lost 7 bases; unmatched junction nucleotides: 7. Germline-derived CDR1 and CDR2 are SGHNT and YYREEE (reference sequence). The CDR3 region is CASSYTGLAENEQFF. As DNA, the CDR3 is TGTGCCAGCAGCTACACTGGACTAGCGGAAAATGAGCAGTTCTTC.

The chain has TRBV11-2 and TRBJ2-7, with 9 bases fitting TRBD2. Unmatched junction bases numbered 5, after V lost 5 bases and J lost 0 bases. Germline loops: CDR1 SGHAT, CDR2 FQNNGV. The CDR3 runs to 15 residues. CDR3 DNA: TGTGCCAGCAGCATATCTAGCGGGAACTCCTACGAGCAGTACTTC. It yields the protein CASSISSGNSYEQYF.

J is TRBJ2-7 and V is TRBV2; the D gene could be TRBD1 or TRBD2 (7 bases each). The length of the CDR3 is 15 residues. Trimming stripped 8 bases from V and 2 bases from J, with 19 bases between. Per the germline V gene, CDR1 is SNHLY and CDR2 is FYNNEI. DNA for the CDR3: TGTGCCAGCCGCAAGGGGGCGGGGGCCGCCTACGAGCAGTACTTC. Translation gives CASRKGAGAAYEQYF.

This sequence joins TRBV19 and TRBJ1-1; 11 nucleotides align to TRBD1. CDR3 length: 15 residues. V shed 5 bases, J shed 5 bases, and the junction held 7 bases outside the gene matches. Per germline, CDR1 LNHDA and CDR2 SQIVND (reference sequence). This CDR3 is CASSPDRGPGTEAFF. The CDR3, as DNA: TGTGCCAGTAGTCCGGACAGGGGGCCGGGGACTGAAGCTTTCTTT.

This sequence joins TRBV10-2 and TRBJ2-2; 11 nucleotides align to TRBD2. The germline V gene encodes CDR1 WSHSY and CDR2 SAAADI. J lost 3 bases, V lost 8 bases, and 2 bases had no gene match. There are 14 residues in the CDR3. The CDR3 here is CASGTSGYTGELFF. As DNA, the CDR3 is TGCGCCAGCGGGACTAGCGGATACACCGGGGAGCTGTTTTTT.

The CDR3 region is CASSLYEGNPSEQYF. The DNA of the CDR3 is TGTGCCAGCAGCTTGTATGAGGGAAACCCTTCCGAGCAGTACTTC. This rearrangement joins TRBV7-9 to TRBJ2-7, with D tentatively TRBD2 (5 bases). Trimming stripped 3 bases from V and 6 bases from J, with 18 bases between. This CDR3 has 15 amino acids. In germline, CDR1 is SEHNR, CDR2 FQNEAQ (reference sequence).

This chain links TRBV28 with TRBJ2-1; D remains ambiguous. The CDR3 loop spans 16 amino acids. V shed 5 bases and J shed 0 bases, with 14 bases lying between them. Germline lookup yields CDR1 MDHEN and CDR2 SYDVKM. The CDR3 sequence is CASSTLFSVSYNEQFF. As DNA, the CDR3 is TGTGCCAGCAGTACGCTTTTTTCTGTCTCCTACAATGAGCAGTTCTTC. The full variable domain, with the rest looked up from reference TRBV28 and TRBJ2-1, is DVKVTQSSRYLVKRTGEKVFLECVQDMDHENMFWYRQDPGLGLRLIYFSYDVKMKEKGDIPEGYSVSREKKERFSLILESASTNQTSMYLCASSTLFSVSYNEQFFGPGTRLTVL.

This chain uses TRBV6-1 with TRBJ2-1; TRBD2 matches 9 bases. The trim removed 7 bases at V and 9 bases at J, leaving 4 bases unmatched. The CDR3 totals 12 residues. Germline CDR1 and CDR2: MNHNS and SASEGT. This chain's CDR3 is CASILAGSEQFF. The CDR3 DNA follows: TGTGCCAGCATTCTAGCGGGATCTGAGCAGTTCTTC.

The rearrangement joins TRBV28 to TRBJ2-7; 7 nucleotides match TRBD1. V shed 4 bases, J shed 1 base, and the junction held 7 bases outside the gene matches. Germline CDR1 and CDR2: MDHEN and SYDVKM. The CDR3 consists of 15 residues. CDR3 region: CASSSPRRGSYEQYF. The CDR3 DNA follows: TGTGCCAGCAGTTCCCCTCGCAGGGGGTCCTACGAGCAGTACTTC.

This clone occurred once. The V call is TRBV7-8, the J call TRBJ2-7, with D unclear. The germline V gene encodes CDR1 SGHVS and CDR2 FQNEAQ. There are 14 residues in the CDR3. V was clipped by 0 bases and J by 3 bases, with 9 bases between them. CDR3 loop: CASSLAPDLYEQYF. The CDR3, as DNA: TGTGCCAGCAGCTTAGCCCCAGATCTCTACGAGCAGTACTTC.

This chain uses TRBV29-1 with TRBJ2-1; D possibly corresponds to TRBD1 (6 bases). V lost 7 bases, J lost 3 bases, and 13 bases lay in between. Germline CDR1 is SQVTM and CDR2 is ANQGSEA. The CDR3 is 13 residues long. CDR3 nucleotide sequence: TGCAGCGGGACGGACAGCGACTACAATGAGCAGTTCTTC. Amino acids: CSGTDSDYNEQFF.

This chain connects TRBV2 to TRBJ2-7; possible D gene TRBD1, 5 bases. V was trimmed by 8 bases and J by 0 bases, leaving 8 bases between them. This CDR3 comprises 12 residues. Germline V CDR1 and CDR2: SNHLY, FYNNEI. The CDR3, as DNA: TGTGCCAGCCTAGACAGCTCCTACGAGCAGTACTTC. Protein product: CASLDSSYEQYF.